This T cell receptor beta chain was identified during a study of cytomegalovirus exposure and HLA in healthy donors. The overall study: The same platform as the approximately 700 first-cohort repertoires was used for the 120 or so validation repertoires, a later analysis reported. The study's findings and limits: Generally TCR sequences proved uncommon, though certain public TCRs appeared in numerous donors. In vitro confirmation showed a few CMV-associated chains to be CMV antigen specific.

Worth noting for this clone: What it binds is not known.

Method: immunoSEQ multiplex PCR; TCRdb's copy keeps in-frame clones and lacks some. Of 60,000 to 70,000 clones listed, 85% to 95% are singletons. The CDR3 loop spans 13 amino acids. The V and J ends lost 6 bases and 4 bases respectively, with 12 bases between them. From germline, CDR1 is KGHSH and CDR2 LQKENI. This rearrangement joins TRBV18 to TRBJ1-2; possible D gene TRBD1, 5 bases. Sequenced sample: PBMCs. This clonotype originated in a man between 18 and 35 years old in good health and CMV-seropositive. CDR3 amino acids: CASSPDRSYGYTF. The DNA of the CDR3 is TGTGCCAGCTCGCCCGACAGAAGCTATGGCTACACCTTC.